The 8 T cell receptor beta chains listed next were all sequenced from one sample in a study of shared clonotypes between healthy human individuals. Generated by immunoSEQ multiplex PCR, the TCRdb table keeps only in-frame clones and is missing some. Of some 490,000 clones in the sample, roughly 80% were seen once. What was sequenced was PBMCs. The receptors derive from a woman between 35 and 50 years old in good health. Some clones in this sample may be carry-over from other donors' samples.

CDR3 DNA sequence: TGTGCCTGGAGTGAGGGGTTAAATGAAAAACTGTTTTTT. Protein product: CAWSEGLNEKLFF. This chain links TRBV30 with TRBJ1-4; the D gene is possibly TRBD1 (5 bases). Germline CDR1 and CDR2: GTSNPN and SVGIG (reference sequence). V lost 1 base to trimming and J lost 5 bases, with 8 bases between them. CDR3 length equals 13 residues.

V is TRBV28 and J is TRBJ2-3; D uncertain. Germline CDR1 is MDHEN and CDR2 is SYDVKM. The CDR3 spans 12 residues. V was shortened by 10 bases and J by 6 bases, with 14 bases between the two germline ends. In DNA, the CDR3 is TGTGCCATCGGACCCTTCGGGGATACGCAGTATTTT. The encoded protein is CAIGPFGDTQYF.

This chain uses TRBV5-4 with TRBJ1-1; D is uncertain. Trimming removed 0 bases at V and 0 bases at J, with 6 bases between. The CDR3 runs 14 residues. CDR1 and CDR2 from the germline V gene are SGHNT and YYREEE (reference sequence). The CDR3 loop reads CASSLGSVNTEAFF. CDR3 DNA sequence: TGTGCCAGCAGCTTGGGCTCAGTGAACACTGAAGCTTTCTTT. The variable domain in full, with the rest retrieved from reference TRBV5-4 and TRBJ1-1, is ETGVTQSPTHLIKTRGQQVTLRCSSQSGHNTVSWYQQALGQGPQFIFQYYREEENGRGNFPPRFSGLQFPNYSSELNVNALELDDSALYLCASSLGSVNTEAFFGQGTRLTVV.

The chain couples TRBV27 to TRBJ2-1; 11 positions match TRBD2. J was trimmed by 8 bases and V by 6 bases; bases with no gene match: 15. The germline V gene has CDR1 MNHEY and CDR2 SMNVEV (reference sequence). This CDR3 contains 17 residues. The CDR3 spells CASSFGTSGRKKHEQFF. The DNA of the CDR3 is TGTGCCAGCAGCTTTGGGACTAGCGGCCGGAAGAAGCATGAGCAGTTCTTC.

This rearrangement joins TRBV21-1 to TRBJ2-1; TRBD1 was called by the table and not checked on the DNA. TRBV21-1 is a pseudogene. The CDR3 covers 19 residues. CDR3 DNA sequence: TGTGCCAGCAGCAAGAGTAAAGATCGCAGGGGAAAACCCTACAATGAGCAGTTCTTC. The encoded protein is CASSKSKDRRGKPYNEQFF.

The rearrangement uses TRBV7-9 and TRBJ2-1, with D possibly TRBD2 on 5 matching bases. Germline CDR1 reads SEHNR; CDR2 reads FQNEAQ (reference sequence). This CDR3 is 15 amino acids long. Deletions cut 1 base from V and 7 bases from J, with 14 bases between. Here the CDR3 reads CASSLGRTELNEQFF. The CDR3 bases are TGTGCCAGCAGCTTAGGTAGGACTGAGTTGAATGAGCAGTTCTTC.

As DNA, the CDR3 is TGCGCCAGCAGCTCCCCTACCTTTGACAGGGGGAAGATAGCTGAGACCCAGTACTTC. Translated, it gives CASSSPTFDRGKIAETQYF. The chain has TRBV5-1 and TRBJ2-5; 9 bases fit TRBD1. Trimming at V came to 3 bases and at J to 5 bases, leaving 20 bases not matched to a gene. This CDR3 comprises 19 residues. CDR1 is SGHRS and CDR2 is YFSETQ in the germline V gene.

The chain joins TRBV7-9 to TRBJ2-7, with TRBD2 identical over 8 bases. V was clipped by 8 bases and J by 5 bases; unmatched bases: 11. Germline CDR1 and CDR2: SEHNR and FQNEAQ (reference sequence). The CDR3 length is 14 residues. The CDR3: CASRELAANDEQYF. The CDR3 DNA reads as TGTGCCAGCCGCGAACTAGCGGCAAACGACGAGCAGTACTTC.